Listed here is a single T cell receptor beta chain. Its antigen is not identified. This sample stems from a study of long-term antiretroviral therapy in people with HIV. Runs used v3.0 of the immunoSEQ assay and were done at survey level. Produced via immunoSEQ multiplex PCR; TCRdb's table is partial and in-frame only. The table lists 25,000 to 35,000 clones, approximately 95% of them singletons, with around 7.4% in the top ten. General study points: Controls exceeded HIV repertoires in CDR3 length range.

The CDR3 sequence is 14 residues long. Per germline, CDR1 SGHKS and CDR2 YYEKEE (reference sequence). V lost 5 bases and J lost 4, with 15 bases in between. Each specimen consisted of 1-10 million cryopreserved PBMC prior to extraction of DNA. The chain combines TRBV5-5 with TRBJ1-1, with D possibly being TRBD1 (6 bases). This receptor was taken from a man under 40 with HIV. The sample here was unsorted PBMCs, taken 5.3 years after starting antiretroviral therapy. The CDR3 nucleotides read TGTGCCAGCAGGAGGAACAGGGTGGGCACTGAAGCTTTCTTT. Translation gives CASRRNRVGTEAFF.